Sequencing of this TCR beta chain was carried out in a study of blood T cell repertoires in COVID-19. Study at large: The cDNA or gDNA used as material had been derived from T cells, B-cell-depleted T cells, or PBMCs.

Sequencing was performed with immunoSEQ multiplex PCR; in TCRdb, only in-frame clones are kept and a portion is missing. The table records 300,000 or so clones, roughly 91% of them present only once. V was clipped by 4 bases and J by 1 base, with 8 bases between them. Germline V gene sequence: CDR1 SGHDT, CDR2 YYEEEE. The CDR3 contains 13 residues. Sequencing was performed on PBMCs or T cells enriched from blood (not recorded which). The chain is built from TRBV5-6 and TRBJ1-1; D gene unclear. This TCR derives from a woman aged 45-65 years who had been exposed to COVID-19. The CDR3 is CASSLAGNTEAFF. CDR3 nucleotides: TGTGCCAGCAGCCTGGCGGGGAACACTGAAGCTTTCTTT. The full variable domain, with the rest looked up from reference TRBV5-6 and TRBJ1-1, is DAGVTQSPTHLIKTRGQQVTLRCSPKSGHDTVSWYQQALGQGPQFIFQYYEEEERQRGNFPDRFSGHQFPNYSSELNVNALLLGDSALYLCASSLAGNTEAFFGQGTRLTVV.